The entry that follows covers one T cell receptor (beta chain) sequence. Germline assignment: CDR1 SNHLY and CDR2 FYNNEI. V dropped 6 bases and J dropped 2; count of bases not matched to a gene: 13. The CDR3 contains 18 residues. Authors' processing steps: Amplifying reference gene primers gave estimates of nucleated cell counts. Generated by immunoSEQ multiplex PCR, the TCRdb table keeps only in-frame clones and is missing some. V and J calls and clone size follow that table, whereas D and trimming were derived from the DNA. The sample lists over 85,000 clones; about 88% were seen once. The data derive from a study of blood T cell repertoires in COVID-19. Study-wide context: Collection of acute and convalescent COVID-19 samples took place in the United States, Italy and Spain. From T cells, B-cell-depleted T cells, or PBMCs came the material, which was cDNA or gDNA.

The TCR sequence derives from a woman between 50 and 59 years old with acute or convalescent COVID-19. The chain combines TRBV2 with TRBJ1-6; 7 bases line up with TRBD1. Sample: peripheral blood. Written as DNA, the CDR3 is TGTGCCAGCAGCAGCGAGGGACAGTCTGGTACCTATAATTCACCCCTCCACTTT. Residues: CASSSEGQSGTYNSPLHF. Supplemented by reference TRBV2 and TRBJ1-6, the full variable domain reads EPEVTQTPSHQVTQMGQEVILRCVPISNHLYFYWYRQILGQKVEFLVSFYNNEISEKSEIFDDQFSVERPDGSNFTLKIRSTKLEDSAMYFCASSSEGQSGTYNSPLHFGNGTRLTVT.